This T cell receptor beta chain was identified in a study of blood T cells in healthy people across ages. Trimming pared 3 bases from V and 2 bases from J, leaving 20 bases between. Looked up from germline, CDR1 is SGHTA and CDR2 is FQGNSA. CDR3 length: 17 amino acids. All donors came from Russia, were Caucasian and healthy, and spanned ages about 6 to 90. Regarding the study as a whole: Among long-lived donors, naive CD4+ cells were more numerous and diversity higher than in aged donors.

The authors ran a second PCR of roughly 6 to 12 cycles using a sample-barcoded 5' primer and a J-beta primer mix. Per-sample output comprised a minimum of 2.5 million paired-end reads containing CDR3. TCRdb re-called the 5' RACE reads through MiXCR, storing one row per CDR3 protein. Of about 640,000 distinct CDR3 sequences listed, roughly 53% were seen once; the top ten hold roughly 34%. This clonotype has a handful of counts. Its antigen is not identified. This chain joins TRBV7-2 and TRBJ2-7, with a weak D call TRBD2 (6 bases). Specimen: blood. This clonotype was obtained from a man between 60 and 70 years old in good health. The CDR3 is CASSLAGSRLGAYEQYF. The CDR3, as DNA: TGTGCCAGCAGCTTGGCCGGGTCCAGACTAGGAGCCTACGAGCAGTACTTC.